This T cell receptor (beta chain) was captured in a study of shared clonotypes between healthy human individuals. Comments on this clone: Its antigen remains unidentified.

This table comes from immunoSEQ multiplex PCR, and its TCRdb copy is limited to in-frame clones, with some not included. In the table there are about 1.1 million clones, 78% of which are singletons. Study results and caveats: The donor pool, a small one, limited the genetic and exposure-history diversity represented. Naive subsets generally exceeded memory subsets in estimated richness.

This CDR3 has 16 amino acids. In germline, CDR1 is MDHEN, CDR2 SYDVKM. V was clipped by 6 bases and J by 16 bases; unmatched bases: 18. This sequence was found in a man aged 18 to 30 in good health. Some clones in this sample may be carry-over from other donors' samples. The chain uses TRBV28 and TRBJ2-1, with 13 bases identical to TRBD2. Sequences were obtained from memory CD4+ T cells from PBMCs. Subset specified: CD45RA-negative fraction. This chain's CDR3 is CASSTGPGTSGMGNFF. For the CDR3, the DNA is TGTGCCAGCAGCACCGGTCCCGGGACTAGCGGGATGGGCAATTTCTTC.